This T cell receptor (beta chain) was recorded in a study of blood T cell repertoires in COVID-19. Method: immunoSEQ multiplex PCR; TCRdb's copy keeps in-frame clones and lacks some. Among approximately 330,000 clones, 87% were seen once, and the ten largest hold roughly a tenth. V was cut by 5 bases and J by 7 bases, with 14 bases left in between. Germline V gene data show CDR1 as MNHEY and CDR2 as SVGEGT. This CDR3 is built from 14 residues. Source material: peripheral blood. This receptor was identified in a man under 40 with COVID-19, enrolled during active disease. The gene calls are TRBV6-2 or TRBV6-3 and TRBJ2-2; the D gene is possibly TRBD1 (6 bases). For the CDR3, the DNA is TGTGCCAGCAGTATACAGGGAATAGGCGGGGAGCTGTTTTTT. This translates into CASSIQGIGGELFF.